The entry that follows covers one T cell receptor beta chain sequence. The clone's antigen remains unknown. Qualities for individual bases were not recorded, and no much larger clone is one base off. The V and J ends are trimmed by 1 base and 1 base, leaving 11 bases between them. CDR1 and CDR2, per the germline V gene, are SNHLY and FYNNEI. Including the terminal cysteine and phenylalanine, the CDR3 comprises 15 residues. Only the CDR3 region is kept as DNA, spanning 45 bases read in frame from base 1. Libraries were made using the immunoSEQ multiplex PCR assay. For the multiplex PCR, a mixture combining 60 forward primers for TCR Vbeta segments and 13 reverse primers for TCR Jbeta segments was used. The CDR3 region of rearranged TCR beta genes was amplified from genomic DNA with a multiplex PCR assay. The Illumina HiSeq System was used to sequence the amplified TCR beta libraries as 87-base-pair reads. The study's processing was this. A later analysis tallied around 80 million unique TCR beta chains across the 666 repertoires, and around 9.9 million of those chains were shared by two or more donors. To remove PCR and sequencing errors, raw reads were error-corrected and collapsed into unique sequences using a nearest-neighbor algorithm that merged closely related sequences. Alignment of CDR3 sequences to IMGT reference sequences was used to assign V, D and J gene segments. Each retained sequence needed at least a six-nucleotide match to both a V gene segment and a J gene segment. Rearrangements were classified as productive when the CDR3 lacked stop codons and remained in frame with V and J, and all other rearrangements were classified as non-productive. CDR3 was defined by IMGT convention, running from the second conserved V-encoded cysteine to the conserved J-encoded phenylalanine. The earlier analysis of some 600 of the donors excluded sequences that lacked an unambiguous match to a single V gene segment. An earlier analysis of approximately 590 of the donors classified V segments as functional when productive rearrangements were above 56.7% and as segregating when the standard deviation between donors was above 5%. A statistical classification framework was built to diagnose cytomegalovirus status from the catalog of TCR beta chain sequences. V and J gene assignment, in a later analysis, came from comparing TCR nucleotide sequences with IMGT/GENE-DB human TR gene sequences. The TCRdist pipeline was used in a later analysis to assign CDR3 sequences and most-parsimonious VDJ recombination scenarios. In a later analysis, every TCR beta chain was defined by the combination of its CDR3 amino acid sequence and its V-gene family, and reads without a unique V-gene family were dropped. In a later analysis, approximately 640 highly shared, low-generation-probability nucleotide sequences were removed to address suspected cross-contamination and a sequencing artifact. A later analysis calculated a clonal expansion index for each public chain from normalized within-repertoire ranks of inferred template counts. A later analysis computed generation probabilities with a VDJ recombination model fitted to out-of-frame rearrangements, and checked the results against IGoR. Hypergeometric tests were used in a later analysis to score TCR-TCR, TCR-HLA and TCR-CMV co-occurrence, with a repertoire-size bias correction applied to the TCR pairs. False discovery rates were estimated in a later analysis by permuting HLA or CMV assignments 20 times. In a later analysis, co-occurring TCRs were grouped using DBSCAN, and TCRdist sequence similarity was added for clustering within HLA-allele-positive subsets. Repertoires with fewer than 30,000 or more than 120,000 public chains, plus five repertoires with anomalous nucleotide sharing, were excluded from co-occurrence clustering. TCRdb mirrors the immuneACCESS table, restricted to in-frame sequences. Some clones are absent from its copies; in checked studies, under half trace to an unresolved V gene, and the reason for the others is unknown. From that table come the V and J calls and clone size; the DNA was used to work out D and trimming. The sample records approximately 75,000 clones, around 80% of which are singletons. The ten largest clones add up to 1.1% of the sample.

This sample was taken from a study of cytomegalovirus exposure and HLA in healthy donors (dated 2017 in TCRdb). With respect to the entire study: According to an earlier analysis of 587 of the donors, some 180 million T cells yielded 120 million or so unique TCR beta sequences and roughly 280 Gb of sequence data. An earlier analysis of 587 of the donors applied high-throughput TCR beta sequencing to assess whether each TCR beta V gene segment acted as functional or pseudogenic. Every repertoire in the discovery cohort had been generated on one and the same sequencing platform. Among around 400 genotyped donors of the cohort, an average of about 240,000 unique TCR beta nucleotide sequences were sequenced per donor, roughly 20% of them non-productive. Typing coverage differed by locus: A, B, C, DRB1 and DQB1 were typed in about 620-630 donors, DQA1 in about 550, DPA1 in some 610, and DPB1 in 400 to 480. To predict cytomegalovirus infection status, the study brought together high-throughput TCR immunosequencing, statistical association of individual TCRs with disease status, and machine learning. HLA typing covered class I and class II loci at four-digit resolution. Of the roughly 390 genotyped donors, more than 75% were placed in the genetic ancestry cluster associated with self-reported Caucasian donors. A later genetic analysis used genome-wide SNP genotypes for about 65% of the 666 donors, treating that subset as a discovery cohort. Four or five DR-DQ haplotypes were handled as single units for association and clustering because linkage in the cohort was strong. A later analysis re-analyzed previously published TCR beta repertoires from about 600 donors and added high-resolution HLA genotyping to study TCR occurrence patterns. About 310 gigabases of sequencing data and approximately 84 million unique TCR sequences were included in an early release covering about 700 HLA-typed donors. The study was designed to test whether signatures of past pathogen exposure could be identified by cataloging public T cell receptors. The T cell repertoires of some 700 subjects were profiled by immunosequencing and related to cytomegalovirus serostatus. In addition to the first cohort of hundreds of subjects, a separate validation cohort of around 110 different subjects was used. Rather than using new phenotypic data, the later analysis identified candidate immune exposures from TCR beta sequences and from how often those sequences occurred across donors. Donor age, sex, ethnicity and CMV serostatus were collected together with the repertoire data. What the work shows at the level of the full study, not this receptor alone: The 87-base-pair reads could not distinguish some IMGT-functional V segments, including TRBV6-2 and TRBV6-3, so those segments were excluded. An association between a missense DCLRE1C variant and V-gene and J-gene trimming of TCR beta chains was found in a later genetic analysis and replicated in an independent cohort. CMV serostatus was the only immune exposure information available for the cohort. About 17 rarely observed V segments, including chromosome 9 orphons, were excluded from the earlier analysis of about 500 of the donors because counts were too low. According to a later genetic analysis, donors in an Asian-associated ancestry cluster had fewer N-insertions in productive TCRs than the roughly 660-donor mean. In a later analysis, HLA-associated TCR beta chains showed more clonal expansion and lower generation probabilities than non-associated chains that were equally common. A further reported finding was that TCR beta sequences accurately predicted the HLA-A and HLA-B alleles for most subjects in the first cohort. A later analysis found that most CMV-associated TCR beta chains appeared HLA-restricted, with HLA associations seemingly driven largely by CMV exposure. A later analysis associated 16,951 TCR beta sequences with specific HLA alleles at a false discovery rate of 0.05. In an earlier analysis of 587 of the donors, most TCR beta V segments appeared in productive rearrangements about 87% or about 30% of the time, broadly matching IMGT annotations. The authors suggested that the approach could potentially be extended to other disease states and immunological phenotypes. Because some donors lacked HLA typing at each locus, the association tests relied only on the typed subset. Cytomegalovirus status was reported to be diagnosed by the classifier with high specificity and sensitivity in both the original and validation cohorts. The study gave a list of some 150 TCR beta chains associated with cytomegalovirus. In a later analysis, TCR association rates were found to vary across HLA loci, with the most associated TCRs seen for DRB1 alleles and the fewest for HLA-C alleles. Three of the identified cytomegalovirus-associated TCR beta chains were confirmed in vitro to be specific for cytomegalovirus antigens. In a later analysis, several top co-occurrence clusters were reported to appear linked to parvovirus B19, influenza, CMV and Epstein-Barr virus. While some public TCRs were present in many individuals, most TCR sequences turned up only very rarely across donors. Roughly uniform sequencing depth across donors was assumed in presence/absence analyses, although this assumption may not hold. This cohort had only TCR beta chains sequenced, and the lack of alpha or paired-chain data limited which features could be detected. A cluster of highly shared sequence variants was judged likely to be a technical artifact of the sequencing pipeline. Correlated functional status among segregating V segments might reflect linkage disequilibrium, but an unknown experimental factor could not be ruled out. Assigning TCR associations to individual alleles was difficult when HLA alleles, especially DR and DQ, strongly co-occurred.

The cohort comprised 670 or so healthy bone marrow donors. All cohort members were sampled while nominally healthy, although unrecorded immune exposures were likely present. The donor was CMV seronegative and belonged to the group of 352 seronegative cohort members. A peripheral blood sample was collected from each donor, and TCR beta sequencing was performed on peripheral blood mononuclear cells. Genomic DNA extraction from the blood cell samples was performed with the Qiagen DNeasy Blood Extraction Kit. This chain is built from TRBV2 and TRBJ2-7; TRBD2 might be the D gene, on 5 matching bases. Material for sequencing was PBMCs. The receptor was derived from a male donor in good health and CMV-seronegative. The DNA is as follows: TGTGCCAGCAGTGAAGGGGCGGGTCCGTCCTACGAGCAGTACTTC. Its amino acids are CASSEGAGPSYEQYF.